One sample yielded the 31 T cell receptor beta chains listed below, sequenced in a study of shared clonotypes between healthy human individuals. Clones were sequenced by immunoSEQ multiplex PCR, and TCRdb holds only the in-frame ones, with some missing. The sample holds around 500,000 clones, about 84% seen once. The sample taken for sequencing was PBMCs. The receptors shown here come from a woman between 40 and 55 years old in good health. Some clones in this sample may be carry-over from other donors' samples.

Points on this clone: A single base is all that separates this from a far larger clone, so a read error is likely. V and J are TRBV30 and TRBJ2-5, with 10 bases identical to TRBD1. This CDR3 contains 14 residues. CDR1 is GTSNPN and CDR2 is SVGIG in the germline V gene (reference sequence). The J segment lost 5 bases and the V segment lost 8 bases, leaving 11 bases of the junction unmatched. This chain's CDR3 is CAGGPGQGWETQYF. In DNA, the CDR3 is TGTGCCGGGGGGCCGGGACAGGGGTGGGAGACCCAGTACTTC.

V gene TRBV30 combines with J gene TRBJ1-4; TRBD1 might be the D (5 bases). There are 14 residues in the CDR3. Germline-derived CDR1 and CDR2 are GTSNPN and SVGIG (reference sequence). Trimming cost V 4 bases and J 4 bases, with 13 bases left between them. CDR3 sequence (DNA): TGTGCCTGGAACCGTGGGGGGGGTAATGAAAAACTGTTTTTT. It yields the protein CAWNRGGGNEKLFF.

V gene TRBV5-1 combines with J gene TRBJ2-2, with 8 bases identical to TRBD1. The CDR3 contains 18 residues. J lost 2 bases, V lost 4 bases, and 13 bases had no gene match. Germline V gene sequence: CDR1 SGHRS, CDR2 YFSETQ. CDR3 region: CASSARQGWFDNTGELFF. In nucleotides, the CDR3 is TGCGCCAGCAGCGCAAGACAGGGGTGGTTTGATAACACCGGGGAGCTGTTTTTT. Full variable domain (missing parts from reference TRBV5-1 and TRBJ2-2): KAGVTQTPRYLIKTRGQQVTLSCSPISGHRSVSWYQQTPGQGLQFLFEYFSETQRNKGNFPGRFSGRQFSNSRSEMNVSTLELGDSALYLCASSARQGWFDNTGELFFGEGSRLTVL.

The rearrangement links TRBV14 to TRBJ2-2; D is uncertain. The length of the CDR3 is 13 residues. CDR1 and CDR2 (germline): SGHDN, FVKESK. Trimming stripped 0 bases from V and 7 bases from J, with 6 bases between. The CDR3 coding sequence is TGTGCCAGCAGCCAAGAGCTAAGCGGGGAGCTGTTTTTT. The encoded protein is CASSQELSGELFF.

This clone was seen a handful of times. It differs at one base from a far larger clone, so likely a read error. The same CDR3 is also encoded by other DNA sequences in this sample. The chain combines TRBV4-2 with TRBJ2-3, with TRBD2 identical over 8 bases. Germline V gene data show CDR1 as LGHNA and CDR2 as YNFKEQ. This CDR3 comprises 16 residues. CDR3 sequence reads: CASSQALAGGADTQYF. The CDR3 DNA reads TGTGCCAGTAGCCAAGCGCTAGCGGGTGGAGCAGATACGCAGTATTTT.

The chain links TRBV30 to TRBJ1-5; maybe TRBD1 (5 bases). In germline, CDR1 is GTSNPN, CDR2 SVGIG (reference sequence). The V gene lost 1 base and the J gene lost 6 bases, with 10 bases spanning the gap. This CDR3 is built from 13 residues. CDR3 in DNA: TGTGCCTGGAGTGCCGGGGGAGGTCAGCCCCAGCATTTT. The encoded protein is CAWSAGGGQPQHF. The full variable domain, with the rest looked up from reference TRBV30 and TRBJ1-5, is SQTIHQWPATLVQPVGSPLSLECTVEGTSNPNLYWYRQAAGRGLQLLFYSVGIGQISSEVPQNLSASRPQDRQFILSSKKLLLSDSGFYLCAWSAGGGQPQHFGDGTRLSIL.

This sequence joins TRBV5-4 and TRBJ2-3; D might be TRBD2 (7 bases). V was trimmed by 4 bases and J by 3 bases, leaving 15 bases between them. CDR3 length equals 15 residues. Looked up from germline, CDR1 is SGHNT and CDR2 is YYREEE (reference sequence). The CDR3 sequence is CASSGLGGSTDTQYF. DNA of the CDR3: TGTGCCAGCAGCGGACTAGGGGGTAGTACAGATACGCAGTATTTT.

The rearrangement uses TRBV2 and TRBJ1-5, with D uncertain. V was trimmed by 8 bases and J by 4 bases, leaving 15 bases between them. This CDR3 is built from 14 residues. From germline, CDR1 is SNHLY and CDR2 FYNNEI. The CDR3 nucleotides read TGTGCCAGCCAGGAACGGACGGGAAATCAGCCCCAGCATTTT. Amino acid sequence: CASQERTGNQPQHF.

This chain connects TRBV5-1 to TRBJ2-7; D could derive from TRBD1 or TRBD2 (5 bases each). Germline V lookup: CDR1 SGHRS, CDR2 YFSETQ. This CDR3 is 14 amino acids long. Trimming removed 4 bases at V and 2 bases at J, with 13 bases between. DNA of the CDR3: TGCGCCAGCAGCCTAAGGGACGGGACCTACGAGCAGTACTTC. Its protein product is CASSLRDGTYEQYF.

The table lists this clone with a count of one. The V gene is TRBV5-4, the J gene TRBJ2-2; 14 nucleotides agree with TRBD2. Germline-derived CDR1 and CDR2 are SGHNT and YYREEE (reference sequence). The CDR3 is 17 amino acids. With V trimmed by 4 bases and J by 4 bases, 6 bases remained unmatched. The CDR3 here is CASSLGTSGSRTGELFF. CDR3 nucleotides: TGTGCCAGCAGCCTCGGGACTAGCGGGAGCCGCACCGGGGAGCTGTTTTTT.

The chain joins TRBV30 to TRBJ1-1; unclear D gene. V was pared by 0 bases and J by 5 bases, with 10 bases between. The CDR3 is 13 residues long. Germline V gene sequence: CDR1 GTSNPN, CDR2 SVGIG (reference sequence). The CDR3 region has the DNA TGTGCCTGGAGTGTTAGTGTCCGGACTGAAGCTTTCTTT. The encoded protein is CAWSVSVRTEAFF.

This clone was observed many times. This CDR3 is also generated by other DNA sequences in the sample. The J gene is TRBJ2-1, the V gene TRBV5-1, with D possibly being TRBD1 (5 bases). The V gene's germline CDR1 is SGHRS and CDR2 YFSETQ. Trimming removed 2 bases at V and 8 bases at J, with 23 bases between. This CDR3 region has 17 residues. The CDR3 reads CASSFGRAPTLRDEQFF. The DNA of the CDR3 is TGCGCCAGCAGCTTTGGCAGGGCTCCTACTTTAAGGGATGAGCAGTTCTTC. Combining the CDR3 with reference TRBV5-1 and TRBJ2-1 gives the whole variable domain KAGVTQTPRYLIKTRGQQVTLSCSPISGHRSVSWYQQTPGQGLQFLFEYFSETQRNKGNFPGRFSGRQFSNSRSEMNVSTLELGDSALYLCASSFGRAPTLRDEQFFGPGTRLTVL.

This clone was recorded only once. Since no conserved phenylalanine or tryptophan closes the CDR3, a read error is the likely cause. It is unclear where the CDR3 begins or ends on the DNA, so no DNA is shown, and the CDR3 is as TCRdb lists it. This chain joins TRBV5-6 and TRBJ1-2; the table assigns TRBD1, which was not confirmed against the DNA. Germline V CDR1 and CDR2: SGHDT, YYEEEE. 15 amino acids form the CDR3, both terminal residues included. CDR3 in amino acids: CASSPIPTGGYGCTL.

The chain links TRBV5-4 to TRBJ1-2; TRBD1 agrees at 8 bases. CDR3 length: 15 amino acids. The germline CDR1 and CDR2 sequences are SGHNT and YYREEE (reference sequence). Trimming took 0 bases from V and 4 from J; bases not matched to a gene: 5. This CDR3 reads CASSLGTGLIYGYTF. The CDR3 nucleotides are TGTGCCAGCAGCTTGGGGACAGGGCTAATCTATGGCTACACCTTC.

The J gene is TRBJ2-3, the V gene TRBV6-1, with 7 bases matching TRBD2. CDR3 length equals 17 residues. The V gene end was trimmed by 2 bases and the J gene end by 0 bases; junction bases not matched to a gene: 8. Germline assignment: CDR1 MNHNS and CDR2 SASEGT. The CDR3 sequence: CASSEMVGGGSTDTQYF. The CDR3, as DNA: TGTGCCAGCAGTGAAATGGTGGGGGGAGGGAGCACAGATACGCAGTATTTT.

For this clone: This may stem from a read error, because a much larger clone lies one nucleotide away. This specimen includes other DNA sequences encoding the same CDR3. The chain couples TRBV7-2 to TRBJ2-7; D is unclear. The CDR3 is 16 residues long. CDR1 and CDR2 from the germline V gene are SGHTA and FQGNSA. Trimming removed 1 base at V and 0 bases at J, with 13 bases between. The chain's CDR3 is CASSLDRPASSYEQYF. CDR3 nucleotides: TGTGCCAGCAGCTTAGATAGGCCTGCAAGCTCCTACGAGCAGTACTTC.

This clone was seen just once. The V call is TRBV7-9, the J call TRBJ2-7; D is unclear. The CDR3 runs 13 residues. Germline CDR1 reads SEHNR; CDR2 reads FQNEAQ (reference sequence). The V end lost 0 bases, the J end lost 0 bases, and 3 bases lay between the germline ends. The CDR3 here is CASSLATSYEQYF. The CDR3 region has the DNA TGTGCCAGCAGCTTAGCGACCTCCTACGAGCAGTACTTC.

In DNA, the CDR3 is TGCGCCAGCAGCCAATTGTCGGTAGCGGGAGGGAGCTCCTACAATGAGCAGTTCTTC. The encoded protein is CASSQLSVAGGSSYNEQFF. This chain joins TRBV4-1 and TRBJ2-1, with 11 positions matching TRBD2. CDR1 MGHRA and CDR2 YSYEKL come from the germline V gene. J gave up 0 bases and V 2 bases, and 9 bases lay outside the gene matches. The CDR3 consists of 19 residues.

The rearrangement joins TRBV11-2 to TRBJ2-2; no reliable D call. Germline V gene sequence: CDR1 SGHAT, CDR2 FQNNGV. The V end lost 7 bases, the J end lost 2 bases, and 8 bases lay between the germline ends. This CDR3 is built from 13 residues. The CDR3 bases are TGTGCCAGCAAGTCCATAAACACCGGGGAGCTGTTTTTT. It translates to CASKSINTGELFF.

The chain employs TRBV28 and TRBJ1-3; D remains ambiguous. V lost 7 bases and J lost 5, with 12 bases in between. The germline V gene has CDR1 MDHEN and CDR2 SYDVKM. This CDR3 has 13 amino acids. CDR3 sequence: CASTPLHRNTIYF. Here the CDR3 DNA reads TGTGCCAGCACCCCCCTCCATAGAAACACCATATATTTT. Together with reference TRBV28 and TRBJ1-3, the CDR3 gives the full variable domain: DVKVTQSSRYLVKRTGEKVFLECVQDMDHENMFWYRQDPGLGLRLIYFSYDVKMKEKGDIPEGYSVSREKKERFSLILESASTNQTSMYLCASTPLHRNTIYFGEGSWLTVV.

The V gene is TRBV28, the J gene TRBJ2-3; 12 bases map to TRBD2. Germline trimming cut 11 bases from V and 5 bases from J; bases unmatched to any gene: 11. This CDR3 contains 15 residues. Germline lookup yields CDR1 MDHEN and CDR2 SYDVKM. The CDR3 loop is CAANPSGRAKDTQYF. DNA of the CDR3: TGTGCCGCAAACCCTAGCGGGAGGGCCAAAGATACGCAGTATTTT.

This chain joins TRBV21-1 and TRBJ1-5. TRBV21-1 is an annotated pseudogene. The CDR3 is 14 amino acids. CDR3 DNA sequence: TGTGCCAGCAGCAAAGGTAGTCCCAATCAGCCCCAGCATTTT. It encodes CASSKGSPNQPQHF.

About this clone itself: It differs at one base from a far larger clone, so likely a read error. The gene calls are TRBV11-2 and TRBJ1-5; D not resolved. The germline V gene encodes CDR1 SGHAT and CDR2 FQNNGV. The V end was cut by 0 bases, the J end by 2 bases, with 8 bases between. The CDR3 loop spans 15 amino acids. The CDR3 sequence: CASSLDRWGNQPQHF. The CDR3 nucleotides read TGTGCCAGCAGCTTAGATCGATGGGGCAATCAGCCCCAGCATTTT.

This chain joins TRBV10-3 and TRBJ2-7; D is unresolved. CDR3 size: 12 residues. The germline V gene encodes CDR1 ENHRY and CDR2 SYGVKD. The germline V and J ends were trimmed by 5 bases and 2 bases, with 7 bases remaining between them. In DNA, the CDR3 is TGTGCCATCAGTTCTGGAACCTACGAGCAGTACTTC. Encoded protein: CAISSGTYEQYF.

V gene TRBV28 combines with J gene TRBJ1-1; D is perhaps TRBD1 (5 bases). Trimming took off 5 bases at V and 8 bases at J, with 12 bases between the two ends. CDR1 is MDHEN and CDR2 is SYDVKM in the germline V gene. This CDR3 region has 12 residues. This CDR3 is CASSVIWDEAFF. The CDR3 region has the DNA TGTGCCAGCAGTGTGATCTGGGACGAAGCTTTCTTT.

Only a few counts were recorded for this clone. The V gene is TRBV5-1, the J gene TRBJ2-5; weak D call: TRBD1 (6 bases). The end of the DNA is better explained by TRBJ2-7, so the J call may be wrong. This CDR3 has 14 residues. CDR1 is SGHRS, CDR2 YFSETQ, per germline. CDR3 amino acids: CASNPQGMAYEQYF. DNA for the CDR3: TGCGCCAGCAACCCACAGGGTATGGCCTACGAGCAGTACTTC.

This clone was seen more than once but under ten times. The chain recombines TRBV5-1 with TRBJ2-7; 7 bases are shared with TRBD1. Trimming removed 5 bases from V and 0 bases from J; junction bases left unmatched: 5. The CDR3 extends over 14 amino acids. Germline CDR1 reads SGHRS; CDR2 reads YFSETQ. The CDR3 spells CASSGTANSYEQYF. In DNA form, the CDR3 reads TGCGCCAGCAGTGGGACAGCAAACTCCTACGAGCAGTACTTC.

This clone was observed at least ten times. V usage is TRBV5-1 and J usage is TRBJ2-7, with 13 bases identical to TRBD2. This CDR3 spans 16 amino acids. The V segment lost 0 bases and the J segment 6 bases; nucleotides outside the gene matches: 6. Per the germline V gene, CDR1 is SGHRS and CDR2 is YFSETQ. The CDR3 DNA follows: TGCGCCAGCAGCTTGGCCGGGGGGACTAGCGGGACCGAGCAGTACTTC. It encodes CASSLAGGTSGTEQYF.

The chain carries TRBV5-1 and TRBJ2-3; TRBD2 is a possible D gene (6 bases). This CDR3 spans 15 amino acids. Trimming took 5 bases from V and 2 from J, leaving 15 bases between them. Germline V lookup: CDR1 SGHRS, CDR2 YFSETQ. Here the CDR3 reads CASREVADITDTQYF. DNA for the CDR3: TGCGCCAGCAGGGAAGTAGCGGACATCACAGATACGCAGTATTTT.

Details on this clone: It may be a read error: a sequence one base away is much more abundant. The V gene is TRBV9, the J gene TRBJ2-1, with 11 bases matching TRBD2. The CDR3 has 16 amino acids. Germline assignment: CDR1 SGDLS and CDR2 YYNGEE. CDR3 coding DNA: TGTGACAGCAGCGTAGCGGGAGGGCCTACCTACAATGAGCAGTTCTTC. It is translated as CDSSVAGGPTYNEQFF.

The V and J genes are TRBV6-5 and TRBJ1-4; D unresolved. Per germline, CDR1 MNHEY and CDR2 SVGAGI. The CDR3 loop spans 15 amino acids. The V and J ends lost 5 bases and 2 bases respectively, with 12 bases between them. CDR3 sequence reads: CASSHRMGTNEKLFF. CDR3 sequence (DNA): TGTGCCAGCAGTCATCGGATGGGGACTAATGAAAAACTGTTTTTT.